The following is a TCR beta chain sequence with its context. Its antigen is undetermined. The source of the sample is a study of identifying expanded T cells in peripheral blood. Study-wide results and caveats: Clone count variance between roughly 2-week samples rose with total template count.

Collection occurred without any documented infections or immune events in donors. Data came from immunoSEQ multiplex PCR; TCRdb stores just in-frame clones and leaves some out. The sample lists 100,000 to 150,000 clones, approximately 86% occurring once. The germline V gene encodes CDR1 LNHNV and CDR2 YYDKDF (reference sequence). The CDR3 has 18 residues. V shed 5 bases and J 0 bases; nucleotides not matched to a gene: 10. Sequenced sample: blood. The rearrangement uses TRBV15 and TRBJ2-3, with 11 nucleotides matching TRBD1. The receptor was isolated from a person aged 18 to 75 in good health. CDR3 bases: TGTGCCACCAGCGGACGGAGGGACAGGGGGACTAGCACAGATACGCAGTATTTT. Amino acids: CATSGRRDRGTSTDTQYF. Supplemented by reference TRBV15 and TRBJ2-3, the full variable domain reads DAMVIQNPRYQVTQFGKPVTLSCSQTLNHNVMYWYQQKSSQAPKLLFHYYDKDFNNEADTPDNFQSRRPNTSFCFLDIRSPGLGDTAMYLCATSGRRDRGTSTDTQYFGPGTRLTVL.